These 14 T cell receptor beta chains share one sample of origin, sequenced in a study of blood T cell repertoires in COVID-19. Here immunoSEQ multiplex PCR was the method, and the copy in TCRdb shows in-frame clones only, minus some. The sample includes some 40,000 clones, 80% to 90% seen only once; the top ten take about 9.1%. Sequenced sample: peripheral blood. These receptors were collected from a man between 60 and 75 years old in a cohort sampled during active COVID-19.

This rearrangement joins TRBV4-2 to TRBJ2-5; 11 nucleotides match TRBD2. Germline assignment: CDR1 LGHNA and CDR2 YNFKEQ. After removal of 1 base from V and 1 base from J, the junction contained 2 bases not matched to a gene. The CDR3 loop spans 16 amino acids. For the CDR3, the DNA is TGTGCCAGCAGCCAAGTACTAGCGGGAGTCCAAGAGACCCAGTACTTC. It specifies CASSQVLAGVQETQYF.

This clone was counted between two and nine times. The V gene is TRBV9, the J gene TRBJ1-6; D not resolved. Trimming took off 3 bases at V and 9 bases at J, with 16 bases between the two ends. CDR1 and CDR2 from the germline V gene are SGDLS and YYNGEE. The CDR3 has 15 amino acids. The CDR3 nucleotides are TGTGCCAGCAGCGCCCAGCGGGAGAACACTTCACCCCTCCACTTT. This gives the protein CASSAQRENTSPLHF.

This clone was picked up a small number of times. J is TRBJ2-7 and V is TRBV7-9; maybe TRBD1 (6 bases). The CDR3 is 16 residues long. Trimming pared 5 bases from V and 3 bases from J, leaving 20 bases between. Germline CDR1 and CDR2: SEHNR and FQNEAQ (reference sequence). The CDR3: CASSPITADRNYEQYF. The DNA of the CDR3 is TGTGCCAGCAGCCCAATTACGGCGGACAGAAACTACGAGCAGTACTTC.

This rearrangement joins TRBV24-1 to TRBJ2-3; 7 positions match TRBD1. The germline CDR1 and CDR2 sequences are KGHDR and SFDVKD. J lost 1 base, V lost 1 base, and 1 base had no gene match. This CDR3 is built from 15 residues. The CDR3 bases are TGTGCCACCAGTGATTTCGGACAGGGCACAGATACGCAGTATTTT. This translates into CATSDFGQGTDTQYF.

The chain has TRBV6-4 and TRBJ2-7, with D possibly being TRBD1 (6 bases). There are 16 residues in the CDR3. The V and J ends lost 5 bases and 5 bases respectively, with 22 bases between them. Germline V lookup: CDR1 MRHNA, CDR2 SNTAGT. The CDR3: CASSINPQGHWNEQYF. CDR3 coding DNA: TGTGCCAGCAGTATAAACCCACAGGGCCACTGGAACGAGCAGTACTTC.

The V call is TRBV5-1, the J call TRBJ2-7, with D unresolved. Between the trimmed V and J ends, which lost 0 bases and 1 base, there was a span of 8 bases. The germline V gene encodes CDR1 SGHRS and CDR2 YFSETQ. The CDR3 covers 14 residues. The CDR3 loop is CASSLVGGSYEQYF. The CDR3 DNA is TGCGCCAGCAGCTTGGTAGGCGGTTCCTACGAGCAGTACTTC.

This clone was recorded once. The V gene is TRBV5-4, the J gene TRBJ2-7, with D hard to call. Germline CDR1 reads SGHNT; CDR2 reads YYREEE (reference sequence). This CDR3 is built from 12 residues. The V end was cut by 0 bases, the J end by 4 bases, with 5 bases between. This CDR3 is CASSLVGYEQYF. CDR3 DNA: TGTGCCAGCAGCTTGGTCGGTTACGAGCAGTACTTC. The complete variable domain, with remaining parts taken from reference TRBV5-4 and TRBJ2-7, reads ETGVTQSPTHLIKTRGQQVTLRCSSQSGHNTVSWYQQALGQGPQFIFQYYREEENGRGNFPPRFSGLQFPNYSSELNVNALELDDSALYLCASSLVGYEQYFGPGTRLTVT.

The genes are TRBV6-6 and TRBJ1-2; 7 positions match TRBD1. V was pared by 5 bases and J by 5 bases, with 5 bases of the junction left unmatched. Germline-derived CDR1 and CDR2 are MNHNY and SVGAGI (reference sequence). CDR3 length equals 13 residues. CDR3 bases: TGTGCCAGCAGTCGCGGACAGGCTTATGGCTACACCTTC. Residues: CASSRGQAYGYTF.

The rearrangement uses TRBV4-1 and TRBJ2-1; 9 bases are shared with TRBD1. Trimming removed 8 bases from V and 8 bases from J; junction bases left unmatched: 7. Germline-derived CDR1 and CDR2 are MGHRA and YSYEKL. This CDR3 is 13 amino acids long. CDR3 loop: CASGTGGFDEQFF. The CDR3 DNA sequence: TGCGCCAGCGGTACAGGGGGCTTCGATGAGCAGTTCTTC.

The chain combines TRBV24-1 with TRBJ2-3; no clear D gene. The ends were cut back, 1 base at V and 6 bases at J, with 10 bases in the middle. The CDR3 is 14 amino acids. CDR1 is KGHDR, CDR2 SFDVKD, per germline. The CDR3 sequence is CATSDFWQDDTQYF. DNA of the CDR3: TGTGCCACCAGTGATTTTTGGCAGGATGATACGCAGTATTTT.

The chain carries TRBV7-8 and TRBJ2-7, with 9 nucleotides matching TRBD2. The ends lost 5 bases at V and 2 bases at J; junction bases unmatched: 13. The CDR3 is 17 amino acids. CDR1 is SGHVS and CDR2 is FQNEAQ in the germline V gene. The CDR3 protein is CASSRRSGTSPTYEQYF. The CDR3 DNA reads TGTGCCAGCAGCCGTCGAAGTGGGACTAGCCCCACCTACGAGCAGTACTTC.

This chain joins TRBV7-8 and TRBJ1-5; 8 bases map to TRBD1. V dropped 2 bases and J dropped 6; count of bases not matched to a gene: 9. This CDR3 contains 16 residues. CDR1 and CDR2 from the germline V gene are SGHVS and FQNEAQ. CDR3 sequence reads: CASSLFSTGVVQPQHF. Written as DNA, the CDR3 is TGTGCCAGCAGCTTATTTTCGACAGGGGTGGTTCAGCCCCAGCATTTT.

In this sample, this clone is medium-sized. J is TRBJ2-3 and V is TRBV7-5; the table's D call of TRBD2 was not tested on the DNA. TRBV7-5 is recorded as a pseudogene. The CDR3 loop spans 16 amino acids. The CDR3 sequence: CVRSLGASGATDTQYF. For the CDR3, the DNA is TGTGTCAGAAGCTTAGGTGCTAGCGGAGCCACAGATACGCAGTATTTT.

Comments on this clone: The sample holds other DNA sequences that translate to the same CDR3. J is TRBJ1-2 and V is TRBV29-1, with TRBD1 matching 8 bases. Trimming took 4 bases from V and 2 from J; bases not matched to a gene: 3. The CDR3 spans 13 residues. The germline V gene encodes CDR1 SQVTM and CDR2 ANQGSEA. The chain's CDR3 is CSVGTGPNYGYTF. The CDR3 DNA reads as TGCAGCGTTGGGACAGGGCCGAACTATGGCTACACCTTC.